The entry below gives a single TCR beta chain sequence along with its context. This sample was taken from a study of T cells in Graves' hyperthyroidism and ophthalmopathy. CDR3 length: 17 amino acids. Per germline, CDR1 MNHNS and CDR2 SASEGT. Deletions cut 8 bases from V and 0 bases from J, with 19 bases between. The source material, RNA transcripts, was used to amplify TCR beta CDR3 regions. In the first-round RT-PCR of the TCR CDR3, the HTBI primer set was used. TCRdb re-derived calls from the multiplex PCR reads in MiXCR, one entry per CDR3 protein. The sample consists of hundreds of thousands of distinct CDR3 sequences, around 15% of them appearing once. Uncontrolled infection, other autoimmune disease, pregnancy or lactation disqualified patients from enrolment.

Sequenced material: blood. This TCR derives from a woman aged 18-29 years with Graves' hyperthyroidism. J is TRBJ1-4 and V is TRBV6-1; perhaps TRBD1 as D (6 bases). For the CDR3, the DNA is TGTGCCAGCCGAATTGCGGAACAGGGCTCAACTAATGAAAAACTGTTTTTT. The encoded protein is CASRIAEQGSTNEKLFF.